Following are 28 T cell receptor beta chains from one sample sequenced in a study of T cells in Graves' hyperthyroidism and ophthalmopathy (dated by TCRdb to the late 2010s). To prepare the library, multiplex PCR was applied. Sequenced on an Illumina HiSeq 2000. TCR beta CDR3 regions were amplified from RNA transcripts. The first round of RT-PCR for the TCR CDR3 was performed with the HTBI primer set and the Qiagen OneStep RT-PCR kit. Starting from the raw public reads, TCRdb applied fastp trimming at Q25, assembled clones with MiXCR and retained in-frame beta chains. Rows are combined by CDR3 protein, so each entry shows the most common genes and DNA. The sample includes a few hundred thousand distinct CDR3 sequences, with 15% observed a single time. Over 30% of the sample is held by the ten biggest clonotypes. The sample consisted of blood. These receptors came from a woman in her forties or fifties with Graves' hyperthyroidism that later progressed to Graves' ophthalmopathy.

This clonotype was counted at least ten times. This chain links TRBV28 with TRBJ1-2; no clear D. Trimming removed 6 bases from V and 3 bases from J, with 11 bases in between. Germline V gene sequence: CDR1 MDHEN, CDR2 SYDVKM. CDR3 length: 13 amino acids. In DNA form, the CDR3 reads TGTGCCAGCAGGGGCGGGTTGCACTATGGCTACACCTTC. It encodes CASRGGLHYGYTF.

The J gene is TRBJ2-3, the V gene TRBV28; TRBD2 agrees at 10 bases. The CDR3 length is 16 residues. V was pared by 5 bases and J by 2 bases, with 7 bases of the junction left unmatched. The V gene's germline CDR1 is MDHEN and CDR2 SYDVKM. The CDR3 is CASSLRLAGHTDTQYF. DNA for the CDR3: TGTGCCAGCAGTCTTCGACTAGCGGGTCACACAGATACGCAGTATTTT.

This clonotype was seen only a few times. This chain joins TRBV7-6 and TRBJ2-1; 13 bases agree with TRBD2. CDR1 SGHVS and CDR2 FNYEAQ come from the germline V gene. The V and J ends lost 7 bases and 9 bases, in that order; junction bases with no gene match: 9. There are 15 residues in the CDR3. The CDR3 bases are TGTGCCAGCAAGACCGGGACTAGCGGGACCGGTGAGCAGTTCTTC. This translates into CASKTGTSGTGEQFF.

This clonotype was counted ten times or more. This chain links TRBV14 with TRBJ2-3; no reliable D call. V was shortened by 5 bases and J by 1 base, with 7 bases between the two germline ends. CDR1 is SGHDN, CDR2 FVKESK, per germline. The CDR3 consists of 13 residues. The CDR3 DNA is TGTGCCAGCAGCGGGATCCGCACAGATACGCAGTATTTT. This gives the protein CASSGIRTDTQYF.

Ten or more counts support this clonotype. The V call is TRBV3-1, the J call TRBJ1-1, with D unclear. V lost 1 base and J 5 bases, leaving 14 bases between the germline ends. CDR1 is LGHDT, CDR2 YNNKEL, per germline (reference sequence). There are 15 residues in the CDR3. CDR3 nucleotides: TGTGCCAGCAGCCAAGGTACCTCAGGTCGGACTGAAGCTTTCTTT. It encodes CASSQGTSGRTEAFF.

The chain couples TRBV30 to TRBJ1-2; D remains ambiguous. Per germline, CDR1 GTSNPN and CDR2 SVGIG (reference sequence). The CDR3 has 15 amino acids. Trimming took off 0 bases at V and 4 bases at J, with 15 bases between the two ends. CDR3 in DNA: TGTGCCTGGAGTGTACTCGCAGGTAGCGGCTATGGCTACACCTTC. It encodes CAWSVLAGSGYGYTF. Complete variable domain (other parts from reference TRBV30 and TRBJ1-2): SQTIHQWPATLVQPVGSPLSLECTVEGTSNPNLYWYRQAAGRGLQLLFYSVGIGQISSEVPQNLSASRPQDRQFILSSKKLLLSDSGFYLCAWSVLAGSGYGYTFGSGTRLTVV.

This clonotype was recorded many times. V and J are TRBV12-5 and TRBJ2-7; 7 bases are shared with TRBD1. The germline V gene has CDR1 LGHNT and CDR2 FRNRAP. CDR3 size: 15 residues. After removal of 4 bases from V and 0 bases from J, the junction contained 6 bases not matched to a gene. CDR3 sequence: CASGSPGTASYEQYF. CDR3 DNA: TGTGCTAGTGGTTCACCCGGGACAGCCTCCTACGAGCAGTACTTC.

This clonotype was recorded many times. The chain uses TRBV12-3 or TRBV12-4 and TRBJ2-5; D is unresolved. Between the trimmed V and J ends, which lost 8 bases and 6 bases, there was a span of 10 bases. The CDR3 runs 11 residues. The CDR3 region is CASEGVKTQYF. The CDR3 coding sequence is TGTGCCAGCGAAGGAGTGAAGACCCAGTACTTC.

This clonotype was found many times. The V and J genes are TRBV20-1 and TRBJ2-1; 8 bases map to TRBD2. Trimming at V came to 0 bases and at J to 4 bases, leaving 8 bases not matched to a gene. Germline assignment: CDR1 DFQATT and CDR2 SNEGSKA (reference sequence). The CDR3 has 16 amino acids. CDR3 region: CSARDRIAGSYNEQFF. Here the CDR3 DNA reads TGCAGTGCTAGAGATAGGATAGCGGGATCGTACAATGAGCAGTTCTTC.

This clonotype was picked up many times. The chain recombines TRBV9 with TRBJ2-1; D is unresolved. CDR1 and CDR2 from the germline V gene are SGDLS and YYNGEE. The CDR3 extends over 13 amino acids. V was pared by 6 bases and J by 6 bases, with 13 bases between. The CDR3 spells CASTRSLGNEQFF. CDR3 DNA sequence: TGTGCCAGCACCCGTAGTTTGGGCAATGAGCAGTTCTTC. The full variable domain, completed using reference TRBV9 and TRBJ2-1, is DSGVTQTPKHLITATGQRVTLRCSPRSGDLSVYWYQQSLDQGLQFLIQYYNGEERAKGNILERFSAQQFPDLHSELNLSSLELGDSALYFCASTRSLGNEQFFGPGTRLTVL.

This clonotype was recorded many times. V is TRBV7-8 and J is TRBJ1-1; D is uncertain. In germline, CDR1 is SGHVS, CDR2 FQNEAQ. The CDR3 consists of 14 residues. The V gene lost 7 bases and the J gene lost 1 base, with 13 bases spanning the gap. In DNA, the CDR3 is TGTGCCAGCATTTTGCGGCCTCGGAACACTGAAGCTTTCTTT. The encoded protein is CASILRPRNTEAFF. Supplemented by reference TRBV7-8 and TRBJ1-1, the full variable domain reads GAGVSQSPRYKVAKRGQDVALRCDPISGHVSLFWYQQALGQGPEFLTYFQNEAQLDKSGLPSDRFFAERPEGSVSTLKIQRTQQEDSAVYLCASILRPRNTEAFFGQGTRLTVV.

This clonotype was seen at least ten times. The J gene is TRBJ2-3, the V gene TRBV6-1, with 9 bases identical to TRBD2. CDR3 size: 17 residues. The germline CDR1 and CDR2 sequences are MNHNS and SASEGT. Trimming removed 5 bases from V and 2 bases from J; junction bases left unmatched: 11. The CDR3 DNA is TGTGCCAGCAGTTATTCTTTGGCGGGAGGGACCACAGATACGCAGTATTTT. It encodes CASSYSLAGGTTDTQYF.

The chain carries TRBV5-5 and TRBJ1-2, with D possibly being TRBD1 (5 bases). Trimming pared 4 bases from V and 10 bases from J, leaving 23 bases between. Germline V gene lookup returns CDR1 SGHKS and CDR2 YYEKEE (reference sequence). The CDR3 covers 15 residues. The CDR3 DNA is TGTGCCAGCAGCACCCTACCGGGACCGGTAGGGGTCTACACCTTC. This translates into CASSTLPGPVGVYTF. The whole variable domain, remainder taken from reference TRBV5-5 and TRBJ1-2, is DAGVTQSPTHLIKTRGQQVTLRCSPISGHKSVSWYQQVLGQGPQFIFQYYEKEERGRGNFPDRFSARQFPNYSSELNVNALLLGDSALYLCASSTLPGPVGVYTFGSGTRLTVV.

Ten or more counts support this clonotype. The chain combines TRBV2 with TRBJ2-1; the D is unclear. Germline V gives CDR1 SNHLY, CDR2 FYNNEI. Trimming took off 1 base at V and 9 bases at J, with 7 bases between the two ends. This CDR3 is built from 12 residues. Here the CDR3 DNA reads TGTGCCAGCAGTGAAGGAGAGATTGAGCAGTTCTTC. Translated, it gives CASSEGEIEQFF.

This clonotype was found many times. This rearrangement joins TRBV20-1 to TRBJ2-1, with D possibly matching TRBD1 (8 bases). CDR1 and CDR2 from the germline V gene are DFQATT and SNEGSKA (reference sequence). The CDR3 runs to 14 residues. With 3 bases removed from V and 8 bases from J, the gap between germline ends came to 17 bases. The CDR3 loop is CSASQGAGVDEQFF. In DNA, the CDR3 is TGCAGTGCTAGCCAGGGGGCGGGGGTCGATGAGCAGTTCTTC.

The V gene is TRBV11-2, the J gene TRBJ2-2, with TRBD2 matching 10 bases. Germline V CDR1 and CDR2: SGHAT, FQNNGV. Trimming took 2 bases from V and 5 from J; bases not matched to a gene: 5. This CDR3 comprises 16 residues. The CDR3 coding sequence is TGTGCCAGCAGCTTATGGGGTAGCGGGAGGACCGGGGAGCTGTTTTTT. This encodes CASSLWGSGRTGELFF. The entire variable domain, with the rest obtained from reference TRBV11-2 and TRBJ2-2, is as follows: EAGVAQSPRYKIIEKRQSVAFWCNPISGHATLYWYQQILGQGPKLLIQFQNNGVVDDSQLPKDRFSAERLKGVDSTLKIQPAKLEDSAVYLCASSLWGSGRTGELFFGEGSRLTVL.

V usage is TRBV20-1 and J usage is TRBJ2-1, with 7 positions matching TRBD2. This CDR3 has 15 residues. Germline V lookup: CDR1 DFQATT, CDR2 SNEGSKA (reference sequence). J lost 3 bases, V lost 0 bases, and 5 bases had no gene match. CDR3 loop: CSARDAGADYNEQFF. The CDR3 nucleotides read TGCAGTGCTAGAGATGCGGGAGCAGACTACAATGAGCAGTTCTTC.

This clonotype came up many times. The V and J genes are TRBV5-1 and TRBJ2-3; TRBD2 might be the D (5 bases). CDR3 length: 15 amino acids. V lost 3 bases and J lost 4, with 15 bases in between. Looked up from germline, CDR1 is SGHRS and CDR2 is YFSETQ. The CDR3 loop reads CASSYQLESSDTQYF. The CDR3 nucleotides read TGCGCCAGCAGCTATCAACTAGAATCCTCAGATACGCAGTATTTT.

This clonotype was counted at least ten times. The chain couples TRBV2 to TRBJ1-2; 8 bases match TRBD1. The germline V gene has CDR1 SNHLY and CDR2 FYNNEI. The CDR3 is 14 residues long. The ends lost 4 bases at V and 2 bases at J; junction bases unmatched: 3. CDR3 protein: CASSGDRLNYGYTF. DNA for the CDR3: TGTGCCAGCAGTGGGGACAGGCTGAACTATGGCTACACCTTC.

This clonotype was observed a few times. The chain is built from TRBV5-5 and TRBJ1-2; 12 bases map to TRBD1. The V gene's germline CDR1 is SGHKS and CDR2 YYEKEE (reference sequence). J gave up 6 bases and V 0 bases, and 12 bases lay outside the gene matches. The CDR3 sequence is 18 residues long. CDR3: CASSLASRGTGGLDGYTF. The DNA for the CDR3 is TGTGCCAGCAGCTTGGCCTCCCGCGGGACAGGGGGCTTGGATGGCTACACCTTC.

The chain recombines TRBV19 with TRBJ2-5; TRBD1 agrees at 10 bases. Germline loops: CDR1 LNHDA, CDR2 SQIVND (reference sequence). The CDR3 sequence is 14 residues long. V was pared by 6 bases and J by 5 bases, with 6 bases of the junction left unmatched. DNA of the CDR3: TGTGCCAGTAGCGTGGGACAGGGGAGTGAGACCCAGTACTTC. Its translation is CASSVGQGSETQYF.

This clonotype was seen at least ten times. This chain uses TRBV20-1 with TRBJ2-7, with unresolved D. Germline lookup yields CDR1 DFQATT and CDR2 SNEGSKA (reference sequence). Between the trimmed V and J ends, which lost 1 base and 4 bases, there was a span of 8 bases. The CDR3 sequence is 12 residues long. CDR3 DNA: TGCAGTGCTAGAGGTGGACCTTACGAGCAGTACTTC. Its protein is CSARGGPYEQYF.

The chain couples TRBV6-5 to TRBJ1-2, with 9 bases identical to TRBD1. CDR1 and CDR2 (germline): MNHEY, SVGAGI. V lost 4 bases and J lost 6; bases outside the gene matches: 6. This CDR3 comprises 14 residues. CDR3 coding DNA: TGTGCCAGCAGTTTTACAGGGGGCTGGAATGGCTACACCTTC. Protein product: CASSFTGGWNGYTF.

The V call is TRBV19, the J call TRBJ1-5; D gene unclear. Germline CDR1 LNHDA, CDR2 SQIVND (reference sequence). V lost 6 bases, J lost 9 bases, and 15 bases lay in between. The length of the CDR3 is 13 residues. The CDR3: CASSPDGPRPQHF. The CDR3, as DNA: TGTGCCAGTAGCCCAGACGGCCCACGGCCCCAGCATTTT.

This clonotype was detected ten times or more. The chain links TRBV9 to TRBJ2-7, with D unresolved. CDR1 and CDR2 (germline): SGDLS, YYNGEE. This CDR3 contains 16 residues. V dropped 0 bases and J dropped 2 bases, with 15 bases sitting between them. The CDR3 is CASSVDAGLGPYEQYF. The CDR3, as DNA: TGTGCCAGCAGCGTAGATGCCGGGCTGGGCCCCTACGAGCAGTACTTC.

This clonotype was seen a few times. The rearrangement links TRBV9 to TRBJ1-2; 10 positions match TRBD1. CDR3 length equals 15 residues. The trim removed 4 bases at V and 3 bases at J, leaving 6 bases unmatched. The V gene's germline CDR1 is SGDLS and CDR2 YYNGEE. Here the CDR3 DNA reads TGTGCCAGCAGCCCTCCCGGGACAGGGGACTATGGCTACACCTTC. Its translation is CASSPPGTGDYGYTF.

This chain uses TRBV7-9 with TRBJ1-5, with D possibly matching TRBD1 (5 bases). CDR1 SEHNR and CDR2 FQNEAQ come from the germline V gene (reference sequence). Between the trimmed V and J ends, which lost 7 bases and 2 bases, there was a span of 21 bases. This CDR3 has 17 residues. CDR3 DNA sequence: TGTGCCAGCACCTATGTATCGATTGGGGGAGGCAATCAGCCCCAGCATTTT. The encoded protein is CASTYVSIGGGNQPQHF.

This clonotype was recorded at least ten times. The genes are TRBV27 and TRBJ1-2, with a weak D call TRBD1 (6 bases). The germline V and J ends were trimmed by 5 bases and 3 bases, with 22 bases remaining between them. From germline, CDR1 is MNHEY and CDR2 SMNVEV (reference sequence). CDR3 length: 17 amino acids. The CDR3: CASSPLGGGALDYGYTF. As DNA, the CDR3 is TGTGCCAGCAGTCCCTTGGGAGGGGGGGCACTGGACTATGGCTACACCTTC.